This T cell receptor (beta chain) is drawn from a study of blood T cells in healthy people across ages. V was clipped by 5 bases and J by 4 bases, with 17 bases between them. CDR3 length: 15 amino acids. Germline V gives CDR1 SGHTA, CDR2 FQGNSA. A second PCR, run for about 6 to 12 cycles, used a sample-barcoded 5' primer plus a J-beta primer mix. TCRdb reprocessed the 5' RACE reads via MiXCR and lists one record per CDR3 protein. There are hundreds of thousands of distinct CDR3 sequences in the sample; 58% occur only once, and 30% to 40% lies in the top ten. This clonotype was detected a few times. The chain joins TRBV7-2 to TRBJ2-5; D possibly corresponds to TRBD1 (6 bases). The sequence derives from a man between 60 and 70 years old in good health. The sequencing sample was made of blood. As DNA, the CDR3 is TGTGCCAGCAGCCGCCAGCCTACAGGGATAGAGACCCAGTACTTC. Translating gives CASSRQPTGIETQYF.